These 13 T cell receptor beta chains were all obtained from the same sample, sequenced in a study of cytomegalovirus exposure and HLA in healthy donors. Primers included in the PCR were 60 Vbeta and 13 Jbeta primers. Sequencing used immunoSEQ multiplex PCR; TCRdb keeps in-frame clones, though not all of them. The data contain 150,000 to 200,000 clones, about 76% of them singletons. Sequenced material: PBMCs. The source is a woman aged 45-65 years in good health and CMV-seronegative.

CDR3 amino acids: CASSRSGGETQYF. DNA for the CDR3: TGTGCCAGCTCCCGGTCGGGGGGCGAGACCCAGTACTTC. The V gene is TRBV18, the J gene TRBJ2-5; tentative D call: TRBD2 (7 bases). Per the germline V gene, CDR1 is KGHSH and CDR2 is LQKENI. The V end lost 6 bases, the J end lost 5 bases, and 13 bases lay between the germline ends. This CDR3 region has 13 residues.

The chain joins TRBV10-3 to TRBJ2-7; 7 positions match TRBD1. There are 15 residues in the CDR3. The junction had 7 bases not matched to a gene; V was cut back by 2 bases and J by 3 bases. Germline V gene lookup returns CDR1 ENHRY and CDR2 SYGVKD. CDR3 region: CAISEPGQALYEQYF. CDR3 DNA sequence: TGTGCCATCAGTGAGCCCGGACAGGCCCTCTACGAGCAGTACTTC.

Concerning this clone: The same CDR3 arises from other DNA sequences in this sample as well. This rearrangement joins TRBV28 to TRBJ2-7, with D uncertain. Germline loops: CDR1 MDHEN, CDR2 SYDVKM. The CDR3 has 10 amino acids. The ends were cut back, 6 bases at V and 5 bases at J, with 5 bases in the middle. CDR3 DNA sequence: TGTGCCAGCAGCCAGAACGAGCAGTACTTC. Protein sequence: CASSQNEQYF.

V is TRBV7-2 and J is TRBJ2-7; 12 bases align to TRBD1. The CDR3 runs 19 residues. The V gene end was trimmed by 5 bases and the J gene end by 4 bases; junction bases not matched to a gene: 18. Germline V gene lookup returns CDR1 SGHTA and CDR2 FQGNSA. CDR3 residues: CASSQRSATGTGGVYEQYF. The CDR3 DNA reads TGTGCCAGCAGCCAACGCTCAGCGACCGGGACAGGGGGCGTATACGAGCAGTACTTC.

The V and J genes are TRBV29-1 and TRBJ2-7; 11 positions match TRBD2. The CDR3 loop spans 14 amino acids. Trimming took 7 bases from V and 0 from J; bases not matched to a gene: 5. Per the germline V gene, CDR1 is SQVTM and CDR2 is ANQGSEA. CDR3 in amino acids: CSAGTSGTSYEQYF. The CDR3 DNA sequence: TGCAGCGCCGGGACTAGCGGTACCTCCTACGAGCAGTACTTC.

This clone appeared once. The chain combines TRBV1 with TRBJ2-3; the table assigns TRBD1, which was not confirmed against the DNA. TRBV1 is labeled a pseudogene. The CDR3 is 16 residues long. CDR3 sequence: CTSSRGDRASTDTQYF. The CDR3 nucleotides are TGCACCAGCAGCCGAGGGGACAGGGCCAGCACAGATACGCAGTATTTT.

The genes are TRBV4-2 and TRBJ2-7, with D unclear. Germline lookup yields CDR1 LGHNA and CDR2 YNFKEQ. Trimming removed 1 base at V and 0 bases at J, with 7 bases between. The CDR3 spans 14 residues. The CDR3 region is CASSQAVSSYEQYF. CDR3 DNA sequence: TGTGCCAGCAGCCAAGCCGTGAGCTCCTACGAGCAGTACTTC.

The V call is TRBV7-9, the J call TRBJ1-1; the D gene is possibly TRBD1 (5 bases). Germline loops: CDR1 SEHNR, CDR2 FQNEAQ (reference sequence). Trimming removed 3 bases from V and 1 base from J, with 15 bases in between. The CDR3 is 16 amino acids. This CDR3 is CASSFPSRQSNTEAFF. Here the CDR3 DNA reads TGTGCCAGCAGCTTTCCCTCCCGACAGTCGAACACTGAAGCTTTCTTT.

The chain joins TRBV7-2 to TRBJ2-7; D possibly corresponds to TRBD1 (6 bases). Germline V gene data show CDR1 as SGHTA and CDR2 as FQGNSA. This CDR3 comprises 11 residues. V gave up 7 bases and J gave up 5 bases, with 9 bases separating them. CDR3 nucleotide sequence: TGTGCCAGCACCAGGGGAAACGAGCAGTACTTC. Protein: CASTRGNEQYF.

The chain links TRBV11-2 to TRBJ1-2, with D possibly being TRBD1 (6 bases). There are 14 residues in the CDR3. Looked up from germline, CDR1 is SGHAT and CDR2 is FQNNGV. Trimming removed 3 bases at V and 2 bases at J, with 10 bases between. The CDR3 DNA is TGTGCCAGCAGCTTTACTCAGGGGAACTATGGCTACACCTTC. It encodes CASSFTQGNYGYTF.

This chain connects TRBV2 to TRBJ2-7; 7 nucleotides match TRBD1. The trim removed 7 bases at V and 0 bases at J, leaving 6 bases unmatched. This CDR3 comprises 14 residues. Per germline, CDR1 SNHLY and CDR2 FYNNEI. CDR3 bases: TGTGCCAGCACCCGGACAGGAGCCTCCTACGAGCAGTACTTC. Protein: CASTRTGASYEQYF.

V gene TRBV27 combines with J gene TRBJ2-2, with TRBD1 identical over 11 bases. Germline-derived CDR1 and CDR2 are MNHEY and SMNVEV (reference sequence). CDR3 length: 17 amino acids. The ends lost 3 bases at V and 2 bases at J; junction bases unmatched: 5. Written as DNA, the CDR3 is TGTGCCAGCAGTTTCAGGACAGGGGGCCCCAACACCGGGGAGCTGTTTTTT. This codes for CASSFRTGGPNTGELFF.

This chain uses TRBV5-1 with TRBJ2-3, with D tentatively TRBD2 (6 bases). Per germline, CDR1 SGHRS and CDR2 YFSETQ. The V and J ends lost 3 bases and 2 bases respectively, with 13 bases between them. The CDR3 loop spans 15 amino acids. The CDR3, as DNA: TGCGCCAGCAGCTCCGGGGGAACCTTCACAGATACGCAGTATTTT. Protein product: CASSSGGTFTDTQYF. Based on the CDR3 plus reference TRBV5-1 and TRBJ2-3, the full variable domain is KAGVTQTPRYLIKTRGQQVTLSCSPISGHRSVSWYQQTPGQGLQFLFEYFSETQRNKGNFPGRFSGRQFSNSRSEMNVSTLELGDSALYLCASSSGGTFTDTQYFGPGTRLTVL.